Following are 27 T cell receptor beta chains from one sample sequenced in a study of identical twins. MiXCR, applied by TCRdb to the 5' RACE reads, yields one record per CDR3 protein. The sample holds 1.5 million to 2 million distinct CDR3 sequences, about 32% seen once. The material sequenced was cord blood. These receptors originate from a newborn girl in good health.

Here the CDR3 DNA reads TGTGCCAGCAGCGACGGACTAGCGGACTCCTACGAGCAGTACTTC. Translated: CASSDGLADSYEQYF. V usage is TRBV9 and J usage is TRBJ2-7; 10 bases agree with TRBD2. The CDR3 runs 15 residues. The germline CDR1 and CDR2 sequences are SGDLS and YYNGEE. The V gene end was trimmed by 3 bases and the J gene end by 0 bases; junction bases not matched to a gene: 3.

With regard to this clonotype: A much larger clone differs from this one at a single base, so this may be a read error. V and J are TRBV5-5 and TRBJ2-1; D unclear. The J call may be mistaken, given a closer DNA end match to TRBJ2-7. The length of the CDR3 is 15 residues. Germline V gene sequence: CDR1 SGHKS, CDR2 YYEKEE (reference sequence). Here the CDR3 DNA reads TGTGCCAGCAGCTTGGCTGGCCAGGATTACAATGAGCAGTACTTC. Its protein product is CASSLAGQDYNEQYF.

This clonotype was counted a few times. J is TRBJ2-1 and V is TRBV6-6, with 11 positions matching TRBD1. V gave up 1 base and J gave up 7 bases; unmatched junction bases: 6. CDR3 length: 16 residues. Germline V gives CDR1 MNHNY, CDR2 SVGAGI (reference sequence). The CDR3 reads CASSYWRDRGGNEQFF. CDR3 bases: TGTGCCAGCAGTTACTGGCGGGACAGGGGGGGAAATGAGCAGTTCTTC.

This chain joins TRBV3-1 and TRBJ2-1; 16 bases are a match to TRBD2. V lost 0 bases to trimming and J lost 6 bases; unmatched junction nucleotides: 5. This CDR3 comprises 18 residues. Germline CDR1 is LGHDT and CDR2 is YNNKEL (reference sequence). DNA for the CDR3: TGTGCCAGCAGCCAAGAGCCTGGGACTAGCGGGAGGGCCAATGAGCAGTTCTTC. As protein: CASSQEPGTSGRANEQFF.

This clonotype showed up just a few times. The DNA for the CDR3 is TGTGCCAGCAGTGAGGCGGGGGCGAGGACTGAAGCTTTCTTT. Translating it yields CASSEAGARTEAFF. The rearrangement uses TRBV6-4 and TRBJ1-1; TRBD1 is a possible D gene (6 bases). The length of the CDR3 is 14 residues. V lost 3 bases to trimming and J lost 5 bases, with 13 bases between them. The germline gives CDR1 MRHNA, CDR2 SNTAGT.

With respect to this clonotype: Given a much more abundant clone one base away, this may be a read error. V gene TRBV27 combines with J gene TRBJ2-7; 7 nucleotides match TRBD1. The germline V gene has CDR1 MNHEY and CDR2 SMNVEV (reference sequence). The CDR3 sequence is 13 residues long. With V trimmed by 6 bases and J by 2 bases, 4 bases remained unmatched. DNA for the CDR3: TGTGCCAGCAGCTGGGGACAGCCCTACGAGCAGTACTTC. It encodes CASSWGQPYEQYF.

The chain is built from TRBV24-1 and TRBJ1-5; no firm D call. The CDR3 covers 17 residues. V shed 0 bases and J shed 2 bases, with 13 bases lying between them. CDR1 is KGHDR, CDR2 SFDVKD, per germline. The CDR3 DNA reads TGTGCCACCAGTGATTTGGGACCGGAGTTTCGCAATCAGCCCCAGCATTTT. This codes for CATSDLGPEFRNQPQHF.

In its sample, this clonotype was seen once. The junction and the germline gene differ at one end; a read error may be behind it. The chain links TRBV18 to TRBJ2-7; weak D call: TRBD2 (7 bases). The CDR3 is 15 residues long. From germline, CDR1 is KGHSH and CDR2 LQKENI. CDR3 in DNA: TGTGCCAGCTCACCAGGGAGGGGGGGCCTCCACGATCAGTACTTC. This translates into CASSPGRGGLHDQYF.

V usage is TRBV24-1 and J usage is TRBJ2-4; D remains unclear. Near its end, the DNA agrees better with TRBJ2-7, so the J call may be wrong. The germline CDR1 and CDR2 sequences are KGHDR and SFDVKD. The CDR3 contains 15 residues. DNA for the CDR3: TGTGCCACCAGTGATCCTTCGACACCCTCCTACGAGCAGTACTTC. Translating gives CATSDPSTPSYEQYF.

This clonotype appeared a few times. This CDR3 reads CSAPLGGPSNNSPLHF. In DNA, the CDR3 is TGCAGTGCTCCATTGGGGGGGCCCTCGAATAATTCACCCCTCCACTTT. The rearrangement links TRBV20-1 to TRBJ1-6; a weak D match, TRBD1 (6 bases). Germline loops: CDR1 DFQATT, CDR2 SNEGSKA (reference sequence). The CDR3 is 16 amino acids. Trimming took 5 bases from V and 5 from J, leaving 19 bases between them.

The rearrangement joins TRBV20-1 to TRBJ1-1, with D tentatively TRBD1 (6 bases). Trimming removed 1 base from V and 4 bases from J, with 7 bases in between. This CDR3 contains 12 residues. Germline-derived CDR1 and CDR2 are DFQATT and SNEGSKA (reference sequence). The CDR3 spells CSARVQGTEAFF. CDR3 DNA: TGCAGTGCTAGAGTACAGGGCACTGAAGCTTTCTTT.

The chain uses TRBV2 and TRBJ2-3; TRBD2 matches 10 bases. Germline loops: CDR1 SNHLY, CDR2 FYNNEI. Losses at the gene ends were 6 bases for V and 6 bases for J; bases not matched to a gene: 15. The CDR3 length is 17 residues. CDR3 DNA sequence: TGTGCCAGCAGCCGAGGGCCGGGACTAGCGTCATCCGATACGCAGTATTTT. Encoded protein: CASSRGPGLASSDTQYF.

The rearrangement joins TRBV20-1 to TRBJ2-7, with 8 bases that match TRBD2. This CDR3 is built from 15 residues. Germline V gene lookup returns CDR1 DFQATT and CDR2 SNEGSKA (reference sequence). V lost 4 bases to trimming and J lost 1 base; unmatched junction nucleotides: 9. CDR3 loop: CSATTGSGASYEQYF. The CDR3 DNA sequence: TGCAGTGCTACGACCGGTAGCGGGGCATCCTACGAGCAGTACTTC.

V is TRBV20-1 and J is TRBJ1-2, with D unclear. The V end was cut by 1 base, the J end by 5 bases, with 11 bases between. CDR1 is DFQATT, CDR2 SNEGSKA, per germline (reference sequence). This CDR3 comprises 13 residues. Written as DNA, the CDR3 is TGCAGTGCTAGAGGGAAGGTGGAGTATGGCTACACCTTC. Translated, it gives CSARGKVEYGYTF.

This clonotype was seen more than once but under ten times. V is TRBV28 and J is TRBJ2-7; 16 positions match TRBD2. Germline V gene sequence: CDR1 MDHEN, CDR2 SYDVKM. This CDR3 spans 16 amino acids. The V gene end was trimmed by 2 bases and the J gene end by 8 bases; junction bases not matched to a gene: 6. The CDR3 bases are TGTGCCAGCAGTTTAGGGACTAGCGGGAGGGCTTTCAAGCAGTACTTC. Translating it yields CASSLGTSGRAFKQYF.

The chain uses TRBV29-1 and TRBJ2-5; 15 bases match TRBD2. CDR3 length: 16 amino acids. V lost 4 bases and J lost 1; bases outside the gene matches: 4. CDR1 and CDR2 (germline): SQVTM, ANQGSEA. The CDR3 here is CSVGRGLAGGQETQYF. The CDR3 DNA sequence: TGCAGCGTTGGTCGGGGACTAGCGGGGGGCCAAGAGACCCAGTACTTC.

This clonotype has more than one count but fewer than ten. The V gene is TRBV7-9, the J gene TRBJ2-5, with TRBD2 as a possible D gene (5 bases). Germline V gives CDR1 SEHNR, CDR2 FQNEAQ (reference sequence). The length of the CDR3 is 14 residues. The V and J ends lost 2 bases and 5 bases respectively, with 12 bases between them. In DNA, the CDR3 is TGTGCCAGCAGCTTATACGGCGGCGGGGAGACCCAGTACTTC. Translation gives CASSLYGGGETQYF. Supplemented by reference TRBV7-9 and TRBJ2-5, the full variable domain reads DTGVSQNPRHKITKRGQNVTFRCDPISEHNRLYWYRQTLGQGPEFLTYFQNEAQLEKSRLLSDRFSAERPKGSFSTLEIQRTEQGDSAMYLCASSLYGGGETQYFGPGTRLLVL.

This clonotype showed up many times. CDR3 sequence (DNA): TGTGCCAGCAGCCCAGGACTAGCGCGAAACACCGGGGAGCTGTTTTTT. Its protein is CASSPGLARNTGELFF. The chain combines TRBV4-2 with TRBJ2-2; 9 bases agree with TRBD2. V lost 4 bases, J lost 2 bases, and 5 bases stayed unmatched. Looked up from germline, CDR1 is LGHNA and CDR2 is YNFKEQ. The CDR3 runs to 16 residues.

The rearrangement joins TRBV15 to TRBJ2-2; the D is unclear. V was trimmed by 0 bases and J by 8 bases, leaving 7 bases between them. Looked up from germline, CDR1 is LNHNV and CDR2 is YYDKDF (reference sequence). This CDR3 comprises 13 residues. The CDR3: CATSRDRAGELFF. The CDR3 bases are TGTGCCACCAGCAGAGATCGTGCGGGGGAGCTGTTTTTT.

This clonotype was seen more than once but under ten times. V usage is TRBV4-1 and J usage is TRBJ2-3; possible D gene TRBD2, 5 bases. CDR3 length equals 15 residues. Trimming shortened V by 2 bases and J by 4 bases, and 13 bases separated the two germline ends. In germline, CDR1 is MGHRA, CDR2 YSYEKL. For the CDR3, the DNA is TGCGCCAGCAGCCAATTTCTGCTAGCTTCAGATACGCAGTATTTT. This translates into CASSQFLLASDTQYF.

This clonotype came up a few times. The chain recombines TRBV15 with TRBJ1-5; the D is unclear. Germline V gene sequence: CDR1 LNHNV, CDR2 YYDKDF (reference sequence). Trimming left V 10 bases short and J 0 bases short, with 13 bases between. There are 14 residues in the CDR3. The CDR3 DNA reads TGTGCCATTACGGACGGTTATAGCAATCAGCCCCAGCATTTT. The encoded protein is CAITDGYSNQPQHF.

J is TRBJ2-3 and V is TRBV20-1, with D tentatively TRBD1 (5 bases). The germline V and J ends were trimmed by 6 bases and 1 base, with 17 bases remaining between them. The germline gives CDR1 DFQATT, CDR2 SNEGSKA (reference sequence). The CDR3 has 15 amino acids. For the CDR3, the DNA is TGCAGTGCCCCCTTGAGTGGGGCTGGCACAGATACGCAGTATTTT. Translated, it gives CSAPLSGAGTDTQYF.

V is TRBV6-6 and J is TRBJ1-2; D uncertain. This CDR3 comprises 13 residues. Germline CDR1 and CDR2: MNHNY and SVGAGI (reference sequence). V lost 4 bases to trimming and J lost 5 bases, with 11 bases between them. The CDR3 is CASSSSGRYGYTF. For the CDR3, the DNA is TGTGCCAGCAGTTCAAGCGGGAGATATGGCTACACCTTC.

The V and J genes are TRBV11-1 and TRBJ1-4; unclear D gene. CDR1 SGHAT and CDR2 FQDESV come from the germline V gene (reference sequence). Trimming removed 5 bases from V and 0 bases from J, with 28 bases in between. This CDR3 has 21 amino acids. CDR3 region: CASSPTPYRGGWKATNEKLFF. CDR3 bases: TGTGCCAGCAGCCCTACGCCCTACAGAGGAGGATGGAAGGCAACTAATGAAAAACTGTTTTTT.

The gene calls are TRBV20-1 and TRBJ2-7; 7 nucleotides align to TRBD1. The ends lost 4 bases at V and 4 bases at J; junction bases unmatched: 1. This CDR3 has 11 amino acids. The germline CDR1 and CDR2 sequences are DFQATT and SNEGSKA (reference sequence). The CDR3 DNA sequence: TGCAGTGCTAAGACAGGGTACGAGCAGTACTTC. This encodes CSAKTGYEQYF.

Regarding this clonotype: A junction boundary mismatches the germline segment, possibly from a read error. J is TRBJ1-2 and V is TRBV28; D may be TRBD1 (6 bases). From germline, CDR1 is MDHEN and CDR2 SYDVKM. This CDR3 is built from 15 residues. The DNA of the CDR3 is TGTGTCAGCAGCTCTCCACAGGGACCTAATTATGGCTACACCTTC. Encoded protein: CVSSSPQGPNYGYTF.

A remark on this clonotype: This may arise from a read error, as a much more abundant clone is one base away. The chain employs TRBV14 and TRBJ1-2; the D is unclear. This CDR3 comprises 13 residues. The germline CDR1 and CDR2 sequences are SGHDN and FVKESK. The V and J ends lost 2 bases and 0 bases respectively, with 4 bases between them. The CDR3 is CASSQHTNYGYTF. In nucleotides, the CDR3 is TGTGCCAGCAGCCAACACACTAACTATGGCTACACCTTC.